The 9 T cell receptor beta chains in this list originate from one sample, sequenced in a study of T cell responses to AZD1222 COVID-19 vaccine. Assay: immunoSEQ multiplex PCR; the TCRdb copy retains only in-frame clones and omits some. Of about 170,000 clones detected, 87% appear once; the ten largest clones hold approximately 1%. Specimen: peripheral blood, collected 28 days after the second AZD1222 dose. These receptor sequences come from an adult who received the AZD1222 COVID-19 vaccine.

The genes are TRBV5-8 and TRBJ2-2; D call uncertain. The CDR3 has 13 residues. Germline V gene sequence: CDR1 SGHTS, CDR2 YDEGEE. V was shortened by 0 bases and J by 2 bases, with 2 bases between the two germline ends. DNA of the CDR3: TGTGCCAGCAGCTTGGTCAACACCGGGGAGCTGTTTTTT. As protein: CASSLVNTGELFF.

The chain is built from TRBV2 and TRBJ1-5; tentative D call: TRBD1 (5 bases). Trimming removed 2 bases from V and 5 bases from J, with 13 bases in between. Germline CDR1 SNHLY, CDR2 FYNNEI. The CDR3 consists of 15 residues. Here the CDR3 reads CASSEYAGSHQPQHF. The CDR3 nucleotides read TGTGCCAGCAGTGAATATGCAGGGTCCCATCAGCCCCAGCATTTT.

This sequence joins TRBV6-5 and TRBJ2-2, with 7 bases aligning to TRBD1. Trimming cost V 4 bases and J 3 bases; bases outside gene matches: 2. The CDR3 is 14 amino acids. CDR1 and CDR2 (germline): MNHEY, SVGAGI. This chain's CDR3 is CASSSTGDTGELFF. DNA of the CDR3: TGTGCCAGCAGTTCCACAGGGGACACCGGGGAGCTGTTTTTT.

As to this clone: The same CDR3 is also encoded by other DNA sequences in this sample. The V gene is TRBV10-2, the J gene TRBJ2-7; no definite D call. From germline, CDR1 is WSHSY and CDR2 SAAADI. The CDR3 totals 11 residues. Trimming removed 0 bases at V and 3 bases at J, with 0 bases between. The CDR3 protein is CASSESYEQYF. The CDR3 region has the DNA TGCGCCAGCAGTGAGTCCTACGAGCAGTACTTC.

The rearrangement joins TRBV6-2 or TRBV6-3 to TRBJ1-2; D not resolved. In germline, CDR1 is MNHEY, CDR2 SVGEGT. This CDR3 has 13 residues. The V gene lost 0 bases and the J gene lost 3 bases, with 5 bases spanning the gap. CDR3 nucleotide sequence: TGTGCCAGCAGTTACTCCAGCCACTATGGCTACACCTTC. It is translated as CASSYSSHYGYTF.

V gene TRBV19 combines with J gene TRBJ1-5; the match to TRBD1 covers 9 bases. Per the germline V gene, CDR1 is LNHDA and CDR2 is SQIVND (reference sequence). J was trimmed by 1 base and V by 6 bases; bases with no gene match: 4. This CDR3 contains 15 residues. DNA of the CDR3: TGTGCCAGTAGGTTGACAGGGGGGAGCAATCAGCCCCAGCATTTT. It specifies CASRLTGGSNQPQHF. Using reference TRBV19 and TRBJ1-5 for the parts outside the CDR3, the full variable domain is DGGITQSPKYLFRKEGQNVTLSCEQNLNHDAMYWYRQDPGQGLRLIYYSQIVNDFQKGDIAEGYSVSREKKESFPLTVTSAQKNPTAFYLCASRLTGGSNQPQHFGDGTRLSIL.

The genes are TRBV19 and TRBJ2-3; the D is unclear. The ends were cut back, 3 bases at V and 4 bases at J, with 14 bases in the middle. Germline CDR1 and CDR2: LNHDA and SQIVND (reference sequence). CDR3 length: 15 residues. Here the CDR3 reads CASSIGTSLPDTQYF. CDR3 nucleotide sequence: TGTGCCAGTAGTATTGGAACTTCCCTCCCAGATACGCAGTATTTT.

The chain employs TRBV7-2 and TRBJ2-7, with 9 bases lining up with TRBD2. This CDR3 has 15 amino acids. CDR1 SGHTA and CDR2 FQGNSA come from the germline V gene. Trimming took 5 bases from V and 5 from J; bases not matched to a gene: 10. The CDR3 DNA reads TGTGCCAGCAGCGCAACCGGGACTAGCTACCACGAGCAGTACTTC. Protein: CASSATGTSYHEQYF.

This clone has a handful of counts. The chain's CDR3 is CASRGWESNQPQHF. In DNA, the CDR3 is TGTGCCAGTAGAGGGTGGGAAAGCAATCAGCCCCAGCATTTT. J is TRBJ1-5 and V is TRBV19; D is uncertain. The CDR3 loop spans 14 amino acids. V lost 6 bases and J 1 base, leaving 10 bases between the germline ends. Germline V lookup: CDR1 LNHDA, CDR2 SQIVND (reference sequence).